This T cell receptor beta chain was sequenced in a study of T cells in Graves' hyperthyroidism and ophthalmopathy. Many counts were recorded for this clonotype. The antigen is not known. General study points: Clonotypes that were expanded in thyroid above 0.001 mostly appeared in blood too.

Graves' hyperthyroidism is called stable when ophthalmopathy does not progress within 18 months. Diagnosing involved the use of clinical symptoms, serum thyroxine and TRAb, thyroid ultrasound and orbital computed tomography. Extraction of PBMCs used 7.5 to 10 ml of fresh peripheral blood. What was amplified from RNA transcripts were TCR beta CDR3 regions. Primed by the HTBI set, a first-round RT-PCR was run on the TCR CDR3. TCRdb used MiXCR to reprocess the multiplex PCR reads, holding one entry per CDR3 protein. This table holds around 440,000 distinct CDR3 sequences, around 14% found once. Germline V gives CDR1 SNHLY, CDR2 FYNNEI. Trimming left V 4 bases short and J 2 bases short, with 9 bases between. This CDR3 comprises 14 residues.

The TCR comes from a woman aged 18-29 years with Graves' hyperthyroidism. V and J are TRBV2 and TRBJ1-5, with D unclear. The source material was blood. In DNA, the CDR3 is TGTGCCAGCAGTGTGGGCCACGGCAATCAGCCCCAGCATTTT. Translated, it gives CASSVGHGNQPQHF.